The 13 T cell receptor beta chains given below trace back to one sample, sequenced in a study of T cells after yellow fever vaccination. MiXCR, applied by TCRdb to the 5' RACE reads, yields one record per CDR3 protein. This table holds around 300,000 distinct CDR3 sequences, approximately 4% found once. Sequencing used PBMCs, obtained 15 days after the yellow fever booster vaccination. The receptors were sampled from a man between 18 and 35 years old who received the YFV17D yellow fever vaccine.

The V call is TRBV3-1, the J call TRBJ1-3; tentatively, D is TRBD1 (5 bases). This CDR3 spans 17 amino acids. The germline gives CDR1 LGHDT, CDR2 YNNKEL (reference sequence). V shed 0 bases and J shed 6 bases, with 18 bases lying between them. CDR3 nucleotides: TGTGCCAGCAGCCAAGAAAAGGCCAGGGTTATCGTAAACACCATATATTTT. It is translated as CASSQEKARVIVNTIYF.

This chain links TRBV11-2 with TRBJ1-6; D might be TRBD1 (5 bases). This CDR3 has 17 residues. Germline V gene lookup returns CDR1 SGHAT and CDR2 FQNNGV. V lost 1 base and J lost 7, with 17 bases in between. CDR3: CASSLGVGGLENSPLHF. The CDR3 DNA sequence: TGTGCCAGCAGCTTAGGGGTCGGGGGGTTGGAAAATTCACCCCTCCACTTT.

This clonotype was observed a handful of times. The rearrangement links TRBV4-3 to TRBJ2-2; TRBD1 might be the D (6 bases). Trimming removed 0 bases from V and 5 bases from J, with 19 bases in between. The CDR3 is 18 amino acids. Germline V gene sequence: CDR1 LGHNA, CDR2 YSLEER. CDR3 DNA: TGCGCCAGCAGCCAAGAACCCCCCGCAGGGGCTTGGACCGGGGAGCTGTTTTTT. Protein: CASSQEPPAGAWTGELFF.

This clonotype was seen ten or more times. The chain uses TRBV9 and TRBJ2-5; D may match TRBD1 or TRBD2 (5 bases each). This CDR3 region has 14 residues. The germline V and J ends were trimmed by 2 bases and 5 bases, with 13 bases remaining between them. Germline V gene lookup returns CDR1 SGDLS and CDR2 YYNGEE. The CDR3 loop is CASSVEGWGETQYF. Here the CDR3 DNA reads TGTGCCAGCAGCGTTGAGGGATGGGGGGAGACCCAGTACTTC. Variable domain in full (rest from reference TRBV9 and TRBJ2-5): DSGVTQTPKHLITATGQRVTLRCSPRSGDLSVYWYQQSLDQGLQFLIQYYNGEERAKGNILERFSAQQFPDLHSELNLSSLELGDSALYFCASSVEGWGETQYFGPGTRLLVL.

A few counts support this clonotype. The rearrangement uses TRBV5-5 and TRBJ1-5; TRBD1 might be the D (6 bases). Trimming took 2 bases from V and 4 from J, leaving 13 bases between them. In germline, CDR1 is SGHKS, CDR2 YYEKEE (reference sequence). This CDR3 has 15 residues. This chain's CDR3 is CASSFAGTPNQPQHF. CDR3 DNA: TGTGCCAGCAGCTTCGCCGGGACACCAAATCAGCCCCAGCATTTT.

This clonotype was recorded at least ten times. V and J are TRBV29-1 and TRBJ1-1, with D unresolved. This CDR3 comprises 13 residues. Trimming shortened V by 4 bases and J by 2 bases, and 11 bases separated the two germline ends. The V gene's germline CDR1 is SQVTM and CDR2 ANQGSEA. For the CDR3, the DNA is TGCAGCGTTGTAAGGGTTATTAACACTGAAGCTTTCTTT. It codes for CSVVRVINTEAFF.

Ten or more counts support this clonotype. The J gene is TRBJ2-3, the V gene TRBV7-2; D is unresolved. Trimming pared 1 base from V and 2 bases from J, leaving 4 bases between. CDR1 and CDR2 from the germline V gene are SGHTA and FQGNSA. The CDR3 loop spans 13 amino acids. CDR3 nucleotide sequence: TGTGCCAGCAGCTTAGGGGCCACAGATACGCAGTATTTT. It specifies CASSLGATDTQYF. The full variable domain, completed using reference TRBV7-2 and TRBJ2-3, is GAGVSQSPSNKVTEKGKDVELRCDPISGHTALYWYRQSLGQGLEFLIYFQGNSAPDKSGLPSDRFSAERTGGSVSTLTIQRTQQEDSAVYLCASSLGATDTQYFGPGTRLTVL.

This clonotype was counted only a few times. The J gene is TRBJ1-1, the V gene TRBV7-8; D perhaps matches TRBD1 (5 bases). The CDR3 runs to 13 residues. The germline V gene encodes CDR1 SGHVS and CDR2 FQNEAQ. Trimming removed 9 bases at V and 4 bases at J, with 15 bases between. Written as DNA, the CDR3 is TGTGCCAGTAGTAGAGGGGAGGTCACTGAAGCTTTCTTT. It translates to CASSRGEVTEAFF.

This clonotype was recorded many times. The CDR3, as DNA: TGCGCCAGCAGCCTCCGACAGGGGAGAATCCCCTACGAGCAGTACGTC. Translated: CASSLRQGRIPYEQYV. The V call is TRBV4-3, the J call TRBJ2-7; TRBD1 agrees at 8 bases. The CDR3 covers 16 residues. V lost 4 bases to trimming and J lost 2 bases; unmatched junction nucleotides: 10. The V gene's germline CDR1 is LGHNA and CDR2 YSLEER.

Only a few counts were recorded for this clonotype. The chain carries TRBV12-3 or TRBV12-4 and TRBJ1-5; D ambiguous. CDR3 length equals 13 residues. V lost 2 bases, J lost 2 bases, and 4 bases lay in between. CDR3 bases: TGTGCCAGCAGTTTAAAGGGCAATCAGCCCCAGCATTTT. It translates to CASSLKGNQPQHF.

This clonotype was counted many times. J is TRBJ1-5 and V is TRBV7-9; D gene ambiguous. Germline V CDR1 and CDR2: SEHNR, FQNEAQ (reference sequence). The CDR3 loop spans 14 amino acids. The V and J ends lost 2 bases and 9 bases respectively, with 14 bases between them. CDR3 coding DNA: TGTGCCAGCAGCTTAAAGACGGTTTGGGTGCCCCAGCATTTT. As protein: CASSLKTVWVPQHF.

This clonotype was picked up many times. The gene calls are TRBV6-5 and TRBJ1-2; TRBD1 might be the D (6 bases). CDR1 is MNHEY and CDR2 is SVGAGI in the germline V gene. The germline V and J ends were trimmed by 4 bases and 1 base, with 13 bases remaining between them. The CDR3 has 15 amino acids. The CDR3 sequence: CASSLGGLGNYGYTF. The DNA for the CDR3 is TGTGCCAGCAGTTTGGGGGGCTTGGGTAACTATGGCTACACCTTC.

The sample holds many counts of this clonotype. The chain links TRBV20-1 to TRBJ1-6; maybe TRBD1 (6 bases). The CDR3 covers 13 residues. Germline V gene data show CDR1 as DFQATT and CDR2 as SNEGSKA (reference sequence). CDR3 sequence (DNA): TGCAGGCTAGGGGGGCGGAATAATTCACCCCTCCACTTT. Translated: CRLGGRNNSPLHF.